This entry lists 32 T cell receptor beta chains sequenced from one sample in a study of shared clonotypes between healthy human individuals. Clones were read by immunoSEQ multiplex PCR, and TCRdb kept only the in-frame ones, dropping some. In the table there are 600,000 to 700,000 clones, around four fifths of which are singletons. Material for sequencing was memory CD4+ T cells sorted from blood. Specified subset: CD45RA-negative fraction. These receptor sequences come from a woman aged 30 to 39 in good health.

The chain joins TRBV29-1 to TRBJ1-3, with 7 bases matching TRBD1. Germline CDR1 reads SQVTM; CDR2 reads ANQGSEA. J was trimmed by 0 bases and V by 7 bases; bases with no gene match: 6. The CDR3 contains 14 residues. The CDR3 region has the DNA TGCAGCGCTGTGGACAGGAGCTCTGGAAACACCATATATTTT. Encoded protein: CSAVDRSSGNTIYF. Full variable domain (outside the CDR3, taken from reference TRBV29-1 and TRBJ1-3): SAVISQKPSRDICQRGTSLTIQCQVDSQVTMMFWYRQQPGQSLTLIATANQGSEATYESGFVIDKFPISRPNLTFSTLTVSNMSPEDSSIYLCSAVDRSSGNTIYFGEGSWLTVV.

In this sample, this clone turned up a few times. The chain couples TRBV15 to TRBJ1-1; no clear D gene. The V end lost 1 base, the J end lost 1 base, and 10 bases lay between the germline ends. Germline lookup yields CDR1 LNHNV and CDR2 YYDKDF (reference sequence). This CDR3 is 15 amino acids long. For the CDR3, the DNA is TGTGCCACCAGCAGAGGGAGGGCTACGAACACTGAAGCTTTCTTT. Residues: CATSRGRATNTEAFF.

Ten or more counts support this clone. The chain combines TRBV5-6 with TRBJ1-5; tentative D call: TRBD1 (6 bases). Trimming stripped 4 bases from V and 7 bases from J, with 9 bases between. The germline V gene encodes CDR1 SGHDT and CDR2 YYEEEE. This CDR3 has 12 residues. Written as DNA, the CDR3 is TGTGCCAGCAGCAAAGGGGGGCAGCCCCAGCATTTT. It specifies CASSKGGQPQHF.

This chain joins TRBV29-1 and TRBJ2-4, with D possibly TRBD2 on 5 matching bases. The CDR3 length is 13 residues. The V gene's germline CDR1 is SQVTM and CDR2 ANQGSEA. The germline V and J ends were trimmed by 4 bases and 5 bases, with 12 bases remaining between them. The CDR3 DNA is TGCAGCGTTGTTCGGGGATGGGAAAACATTCAGTACTTC. It translates to CSVVRGWENIQYF.

The chain is built from TRBV6-4 and TRBJ2-1; 8 nucleotides agree with TRBD1. V trimming: 2 bases; J trimming: 5 bases; junction bases outside the gene matches: 5. CDR3 length: 15 amino acids. Per germline, CDR1 MRHNA and CDR2 SNTAGT. The CDR3 is CASSDTGQDHNEQFF. DNA for the CDR3: TGTGCCAGCAGTGACACGGGACAGGACCACAATGAGCAGTTCTTC.

The V and J genes are TRBV5-4 and TRBJ2-1, with unresolved D. Germline CDR1 SGHNT, CDR2 YYREEE (reference sequence). Trimming took 4 bases from V and 2 from J, leaving 7 bases between them. The CDR3 is 13 amino acids. The CDR3 nucleotides are TGTGCCAGCAGCCAAGGTACCTACAATGAGCAGTTCTTC. Residues: CASSQGTYNEQFF.

This clone was seen a few times. This chain connects TRBV6-6 to TRBJ1-2; tentative D call: TRBD1 (6 bases). The CDR3 has 16 residues. The V gene's germline CDR1 is MNHNY and CDR2 SVGAGI (reference sequence). With 7 bases removed from V and 0 bases from J, the gap between germline ends came to 18 bases. The DNA of the CDR3 is TGTGCCAGCACTTTAAAAGGGGACACACCTAACTATGGCTACACCTTC. Protein: CASTLKGDTPNYGYTF.

The chain joins TRBV16 to TRBJ2-3; D is perhaps TRBD1 (6 bases). CDR1 is KGHSY and CDR2 is FQNENV in the germline V gene. The CDR3 totals 16 residues. V was clipped by 3 bases and J by 2 bases, with 15 bases between them. The CDR3 DNA reads TGTGCCAGCAGCCACCTTTGGGGGCCCGACACAGATACGCAGTATTTT. Amino acids: CASSHLWGPDTDTQYF.

The chain joins TRBV6-1 to TRBJ1-5; 9 nucleotides align to TRBD1. Trimming took 6 bases from V and 4 from J; bases not matched to a gene: 7. There are 15 residues in the CDR3. From germline, CDR1 is MNHNS and CDR2 SASEGT. CDR3 sequence (DNA): TGTGCCAGCAGGGCGCTGGGGACAGGGAATCAGCCCCAGCATTTT. This translates into CASRALGTGNQPQHF.

CDR3 nucleotide sequence: TGTGCCAGCAGTAGCAGGGTTTCACAGCCCCAGCATTTT. Encoded protein: CASSSRVSQPQHF. The gene calls are TRBV27 and TRBJ1-5; D might be TRBD1 (5 bases). The V gene lost 5 bases and the J gene lost 7 bases, with 12 bases spanning the gap. The V gene's germline CDR1 is MNHEY and CDR2 SMNVEV (reference sequence). CDR3 length: 13 residues.

The chain employs TRBV6-1 and TRBJ2-3; weak D call: TRBD2 (5 bases). The CDR3 extends over 13 amino acids. V was pared by 4 bases and J by 12 bases, with 17 bases between. Germline CDR1 reads MNHNS; CDR2 reads SASEGT. CDR3 amino acids: CASSGSGKGLQYF. The CDR3 DNA sequence: TGTGCCAGCAGTGGATCCGGGAAAGGGCTTCAGTATTTT.

The chain combines TRBV10-3 with TRBJ2-5; 8 nucleotides agree with TRBD1. From germline, CDR1 is ENHRY and CDR2 SYGVKD. With V trimmed by 6 bases and J by 3 bases, 6 bases remained unmatched. There are 14 residues in the CDR3. The CDR3 spells CAISVGGQEETQYF. CDR3 nucleotide sequence: TGTGCCATCAGCGTGGGGGGACAGGAAGAGACCCAGTACTTC.

The chain employs TRBV30 and TRBJ2-5, with D tentatively TRBD1 (6 bases). The DNA end lines up better with TRBJ2-7; the J call may be wrong. The CDR3 runs 12 residues. Germline V gene lookup returns CDR1 GTSNPN and CDR2 SVGIG (reference sequence). CDR3 in amino acids: CAWSEQGYEQYF. CDR3 nucleotides: TGTGCCTGGAGTGAACAGGGCTACGAGCAGTACTTC.

The chain combines TRBV9 with TRBJ2-1; TRBD2 agrees at 10 bases. The CDR3 extends over 15 amino acids. Trimming removed 3 bases from V and 7 bases from J; junction bases left unmatched: 7. Germline assignment: CDR1 SGDLS and CDR2 YYNGEE. The CDR3 region has the DNA TGTGCCAGCAGCGACCGACTAGCGGGTTTAAATGAGCAGTTCTTC. The encoded protein is CASSDRLAGLNEQFF. The full variable domain, its missing parts supplied by reference TRBV9 and TRBJ2-1, is DSGVTQTPKHLITATGQRVTLRCSPRSGDLSVYWYQQSLDQGLQFLIQYYNGEERAKGNILERFSAQQFPDLHSELNLSSLELGDSALYFCASSDRLAGLNEQFFGPGTRLTVL.

The rearrangement joins TRBV6-5 to TRBJ2-7; no reliable D call. V lost 6 bases and J 6 bases, leaving 18 bases between the germline ends. The length of the CDR3 is 14 residues. Germline V gene lookup returns CDR1 MNHEY and CDR2 SVGAGI. The chain's CDR3 is CASRGVMDVGEQYF. Written as DNA, the CDR3 is TGTGCCAGCAGGGGTGTGATGGACGTCGGCGAGCAGTACTTC.

The chain combines TRBV4-1 with TRBJ2-1; TRBD2 aligns across 10 bases. This CDR3 has 19 residues. Trimming at V came to 2 bases and at J to 0 bases, leaving 10 bases not matched to a gene. The V gene's germline CDR1 is MGHRA and CDR2 YSYEKL. CDR3 bases: TGCGCCAGCAGCCAAAGCGGGAGGGCATTACACAACTCCTACAATGAGCAGTTCTTC. Translating gives CASSQSGRALHNSYNEQFF.

The chain employs TRBV27 and TRBJ2-7; 7 bases match TRBD1. The junction had 6 bases not matched to a gene; V was cut back by 5 bases and J by 2 bases. Germline loops: CDR1 MNHEY, CDR2 SMNVEV (reference sequence). The CDR3 has 14 residues. The CDR3 sequence: CASSNTGAPYEQYF. CDR3 nucleotides: TGTGCCAGCAGTAATACAGGGGCCCCCTACGAGCAGTACTTC.

The table lists this clone with a few counts. V usage is TRBV7-6 and J usage is TRBJ2-5; 7 bases fit TRBD2. CDR3 length: 12 amino acids. Germline V gene data show CDR1 as SGHVS and CDR2 as FNYEAQ. V dropped 4 bases and J dropped 5; count of bases not matched to a gene: 1. CDR3 coding DNA: TGTGCCAGCAGCTGGGGGGGGGAGACCCAGTACTTC. Protein sequence: CASSWGGETQYF.

This clone has a single count. V gene TRBV6-4 combines with J gene TRBJ2-3, with D perhaps TRBD1 (7 bases). The CDR3 spans 16 residues. V gave up 3 bases and J gave up 1 base, with 14 bases separating them. Germline lookup yields CDR1 MRHNA and CDR2 SNTAGT. The CDR3 spells CASSEQGTDGTDTQYF. CDR3 DNA: TGTGCCAGCAGTGAACAGGGGACTGATGGCACAGATACGCAGTATTTT.

V is TRBV29-1 and J is TRBJ2-2; TRBD1 might be the D (6 bases). V was cut by 6 bases and J by 1 base, with 9 bases left in between. This CDR3 comprises 13 residues. CDR1 is SQVTM and CDR2 is ANQGSEA in the germline V gene. The CDR3 region has the DNA TGCAGCGTCCGGGACAAGAACACCGGGGAGCTGTTTTTT. Its translation is CSVRDKNTGELFF.

V and J are TRBV5-1 and TRBJ1-1, with 10 positions matching TRBD1. V shed 6 bases, J shed 0 bases, and the junction held 8 bases outside the gene matches. This CDR3 contains 16 residues. Germline V lookup: CDR1 SGHRS, CDR2 YFSETQ. The chain's CDR3 is CASTPGDRGMNTEAFF. The CDR3, as DNA: TGCGCCAGCACCCCCGGGGACAGGGGCATGAACACTGAAGCTTTCTTT.

Ten or more counts support this clone. The chain combines TRBV7-2 with TRBJ2-2; no definite D call. V lost 3 bases to trimming and J lost 6 bases, with 8 bases between them. The CDR3 sequence is 13 residues long. CDR1 and CDR2 (germline): SGHTA, FQGNSA. The CDR3 here is CASSLTFPGELFF. CDR3 DNA sequence: TGTGCCAGCAGCTTGACATTTCCCGGGGAGCTGTTTTTT.

J is TRBJ1-2 and V is TRBV19; D might be TRBD1 (5 bases). Trimming stripped 6 bases from V and 7 bases from J, with 18 bases between. Germline V gives CDR1 LNHDA, CDR2 SQIVND (reference sequence). The CDR3 length is 14 residues. In DNA form, the CDR3 reads TGTGCCAGTAGGCGACCTGGGGGACCTGGTGGCTACACCTTC. Translated: CASRRPGGPGGYTF. Drawing the rest from reference TRBV19 and TRBJ1-2, the complete variable domain is DGGITQSPKYLFRKEGQNVTLSCEQNLNHDAMYWYRQDPGQGLRLIYYSQIVNDFQKGDIAEGYSVSREKKESFPLTVTSAQKNPTAFYLCASRRPGGPGGYTFGSGTRLTVV.

This chain joins TRBV5-1 and TRBJ1-1; 9 bases align to TRBD1. The CDR3 consists of 14 residues. CDR1 is SGHRS, CDR2 YFSETQ, per germline. Germline trimming cut 4 bases from V and 3 bases from J; bases unmatched to any gene: 4. The CDR3 protein is CASSEQGAHTEAFF. The CDR3 DNA reads TGCGCCAGCAGCGAACAGGGGGCACACACTGAAGCTTTCTTT.

V is TRBV25-1 and J is TRBJ2-5; D gene ambiguous. With the DNA end fitting TRBJ2-7 better, the J assignment may be wrong. CDR1 and CDR2 (germline): MGHDK, SYGVNS. This CDR3 is 12 amino acids long. The CDR3: CASSVEQNEQYF. The CDR3 DNA is TGTGCCAGCAGTGTTGAGCAGAACGAGCAGTACTTC.

The chain links TRBV5-1 to TRBJ2-3; no firm D call. The CDR3 is 15 residues long. The germline V and J ends were trimmed by 0 bases and 4 bases, with 12 bases remaining between them. Germline V lookup: CDR1 SGHRS, CDR2 YFSETQ. This CDR3 reads CASSLGSAQADTQYF. CDR3 bases: TGCGCCAGCAGCTTGGGATCCGCCCAGGCAGATACGCAGTATTTT.

CDR3 protein: CASAVREPTDTQYF. As DNA, the CDR3 is TGCGCCAGCGCGGTGCGGGAGCCTACAGATACGCAGTATTTT. The V and J genes are TRBV5-1 and TRBJ2-3; 7 bases match TRBD2. The CDR3 length is 14 residues. Germline V CDR1 and CDR2: SGHRS, YFSETQ. V lost 7 bases and J lost 3; bases outside the gene matches: 8. Variable domain in full (rest from reference TRBV5-1 and TRBJ2-3): KAGVTQTPRYLIKTRGQQVTLSCSPISGHRSVSWYQQTPGQGLQFLFEYFSETQRNKGNFPGRFSGRQFSNSRSEMNVSTLELGDSALYLCASAVREPTDTQYFGPGTRLTVL.

This clone has just a few counts. Distinct nucleotide sequences in the sample also encode this CDR3. The CDR3 loop is CAWSTGGDQPQHF. The CDR3 DNA follows: TGTGCCTGGAGTACAGGGGGGGATCAGCCCCAGCATTTT. The chain has TRBV30 and TRBJ1-5, with 8 bases lining up with TRBD1. The CDR3 has 13 residues. The ends lost 2 bases at V and 5 bases at J; junction bases unmatched: 2. Per the germline V gene, CDR1 is GTSNPN and CDR2 is SVGIG (reference sequence).

V is TRBV18 and J is TRBJ2-4; possibly TRBD1 for D (6 bases). Trimming stripped 3 bases from V and 2 bases from J, with 20 bases between. CDR1 and CDR2 from the germline V gene are KGHSH and LQKENI. The CDR3 sequence is 18 residues long. Here the CDR3 reads CASSPDPGTTLSKNIQYF. CDR3 nucleotide sequence: TGTGCCAGCTCACCCGATCCCGGGACAACGTTATCCAAAAACATTCAGTACTTC.

This chain links TRBV5-1 with TRBJ1-2; TRBD1 matches at 8 bases. The trim removed 4 bases at V and 3 bases at J, leaving 2 bases unmatched. The CDR3 contains 13 residues. Per the germline V gene, CDR1 is SGHRS and CDR2 is YFSETQ. CDR3 sequence reads: CASSLQGDYGYTF. In nucleotides, the CDR3 is TGCGCCAGCAGCCTACAGGGGGACTATGGCTACACCTTC.

This clone showed up just a few times. The chain carries TRBV11-1 and TRBJ1-4, with 8 bases fitting TRBD1. V dropped 5 bases and J dropped 7; count of bases not matched to a gene: 6. This CDR3 spans 14 amino acids. The germline CDR1 and CDR2 sequences are SGHAT and FQDESV (reference sequence). CDR3: CASSGDRRVEKLFF. In DNA form, the CDR3 reads TGTGCCAGCAGCGGGGACAGGAGAGTTGAAAAACTGTTTTTT.

The V call is TRBV29-1, the J call TRBJ2-7, with D perhaps assigned TRBD1 or TRBD2 (5 bases each). There are 17 residues in the CDR3. CDR1 and CDR2 (germline): SQVTM, ANQGSEA. The germline V and J ends were trimmed by 6 bases and 1 base, with 25 bases remaining between them. The CDR3 reads CSVSRTKRDEGSYEQYF. As DNA, the CDR3 is TGCAGCGTCAGTCGCACCAAGAGGGACGAAGGGTCCTACGAGCAGTACTTC.